One sample yielded the 15 T cell receptor beta chains listed below, sequenced in a study of shared clonotypes between healthy human individuals. Repertoires were generated with immunoSEQ multiplex PCR, while TCRdb's copy carries only in-frame clones and drops some. The sample holds 2.5 million or so clones, around nine tenths seen once. The specimen sequenced was naive CD4+ T cells sorted from blood. Regarding subset: CD45RA+ positively selected. The receptors shown here come from a young man in good health.

CDR3 sequence (DNA): TGTGCCAGCAGTGATGGGGGGCGGGTTTCACCCCTCCACTTT. Its translation: CASSDGGRVSPLHF. The chain is built from TRBV6-1 and TRBJ1-6, with D possibly TRBD1 on 6 matching bases. Germline lookup yields CDR1 MNHNS and CDR2 SASEGT. The CDR3 totals 14 residues. Between the trimmed V and J ends, which lost 3 bases and 9 bases, there was a span of 12 bases.

V and J are TRBV6-5 and TRBJ1-4; the match to TRBD1 covers 8 bases. Germline V lookup: CDR1 MNHEY, CDR2 SVGAGI. Trimming took 6 bases from V and 4 from J; bases not matched to a gene: 7. This CDR3 contains 15 residues. DNA for the CDR3: TGTGCCAGCAGCCCACGGACAGGGTTTAATGAAAAACTGTTTTTT. It codes for CASSPRTGFNEKLFF.

A remark on this clone: The same CDR3 arises from other DNA sequences in this sample as well. The chain has TRBV18 and TRBJ1-2; perhaps TRBD1 as D (6 bases). The CDR3 has 15 residues. The ends were cut back, 3 bases at V and 1 base at J, with 12 bases in the middle. CDR1 and CDR2 (germline): KGHSH, LQKENI. CDR3 residues: CASSPPGQDNYGYTF. The CDR3 DNA reads TGTGCCAGCTCACCCCCGGGACAAGATAACTATGGCTACACCTTC.

The CDR3 sequence: CASSLDSSQPQHF. The CDR3 DNA is TGTGCCAGCAGCTTAGATAGTTCGCAGCCCCAGCATTTT. This chain joins TRBV7-2 and TRBJ1-5; D call uncertain. The CDR3 has 13 residues. Looked up from germline, CDR1 is SGHTA and CDR2 is FQGNSA. With 1 base removed from V and 7 bases from J, the gap between germline ends came to 8 bases.

The rearrangement joins TRBV6-5 to TRBJ1-2, with a possible D match to TRBD1 (6 bases). V was clipped by 6 bases and J by 3 bases, with 11 bases between them. This CDR3 is built from 13 residues. Germline CDR1 is MNHEY and CDR2 is SVGAGI. CDR3: CASSKGQYYGYTF. The DNA for the CDR3 is TGTGCCAGCAGCAAAGGACAGTACTATGGCTACACCTTC.

This clone was seen only a few times. The chain couples TRBV28 to TRBJ1-5; D is unclear. Looked up from germline, CDR1 is MDHEN and CDR2 is SYDVKM. The CDR3 contains 14 residues. Trimming removed 7 bases from V and 3 bases from J, with 13 bases in between. The DNA for the CDR3 is TGTGCCAGCACGAAGCGAGGCTTCAATCAGCCCCAGCATTTT. This translates into CASTKRGFNQPQHF.

A single count supports this clone. The chain employs TRBV7-2 and TRBJ1-2, with no clear D. Germline CDR1 reads SGHTA; CDR2 reads FQGNSA. The CDR3 spans 12 residues. With 4 bases removed from V and 7 bases from J, the gap between germline ends came to 10 bases. The CDR3: CASSYNLVGYTF. DNA for the CDR3: TGTGCCAGCAGCTACAACCTAGTTGGCTACACCTTC.

The chain carries TRBV7-2 and TRBJ2-6; D is ambiguous. The V gene's germline CDR1 is SGHTA and CDR2 FQGNSA. This CDR3 spans 12 amino acids. With 8 bases removed from V and 1 base from J, the gap between germline ends came to 3 bases. CDR3 sequence: CASGSGANVLTF. The DNA of the CDR3 is TGTGCCAGCGGGTCTGGGGCCAACGTCCTGACTTTC.

This chain links TRBV10-3 with TRBJ2-1; possibly TRBD1 or TRBD2 for D (5 bases each). Trimming pared 5 bases from V and 9 bases from J, leaving 8 bases between. Germline assignment: CDR1 ENHRY and CDR2 SYGVKD. This CDR3 is 11 amino acids long. CDR3 DNA sequence: TGTGCCATCAGTCCGAGGGGTGAGCAGTTCTTC. As protein: CAISPRGEQFF.

This sequence joins TRBV30 and TRBJ2-5; D gene ambiguous. CDR3 length equals 12 residues. CDR1 is GTSNPN, CDR2 SVGIG, per germline (reference sequence). Trimming cost V 4 bases and J 5 bases, with 11 bases left between them. CDR3 amino acids: CAWNHGGETQYF. CDR3 in DNA: TGTGCCTGGAACCACGGTGGGGAGACCCAGTACTTC. The full variable domain, in which reference TRBV30 and TRBJ2-5 provide the parts outside the CDR3, is SQTIHQWPATLVQPVGSPLSLECTVEGTSNPNLYWYRQAAGRGLQLLFYSVGIGQISSEVPQNLSASRPQDRQFILSSKKLLLSDSGFYLCAWNHGGETQYFGPGTRLLVL.

This clone has just a few counts. This chain links TRBV30 with TRBJ1-5, with D possibly matching TRBD1 (5 bases). This CDR3 has 14 amino acids. Looked up from germline, CDR1 is GTSNPN and CDR2 is SVGIG (reference sequence). Between the trimmed V and J ends, which lost 2 bases and 0 bases, there was a span of 8 bases. DNA for the CDR3: TGTGCCTGGAGTTGGGGGGATAGCAATCAGCCCCAGCATTTT. This gives the protein CAWSWGDSNQPQHF.

This chain connects TRBV18 to TRBJ2-3; TRBD1 matches at 7 bases. The CDR3 has 14 residues. CDR1 is KGHSH and CDR2 is LQKENI in the germline V gene. The J segment lost 4 bases and the V segment lost 3 bases, leaving 4 bases of the junction unmatched. CDR3 nucleotides: TGTGCCAGCTCACCCGGACAGGTGCCAGATACGCAGTATTTT. As protein: CASSPGQVPDTQYF.

The chain couples TRBV7-9 to TRBJ1-1; TRBD1 matches at 12 bases. Germline loops: CDR1 SEHNR, CDR2 FQNEAQ (reference sequence). V was pared by 5 bases and J by 4 bases, with 14 bases of the junction left unmatched. The CDR3 has 18 residues. CDR3 nucleotides: TGTGCCAGCAGCCGTCTCCGGGACAGGGGGCGCGGAAGCACTGAAGCTTTCTTT. Its translation: CASSRLRDRGRGSTEAFF.

The chain combines TRBV28 with TRBJ2-7; D gene ambiguous. The germline V and J ends were trimmed by 5 bases and 3 bases, with 11 bases remaining between them. The germline V gene encodes CDR1 MDHEN and CDR2 SYDVKM. This CDR3 spans 13 amino acids. The CDR3 coding sequence is TGTGCCAGCAGTGTCGGTGGGGTCTACGAGCAGTACTTC. Translating it yields CASSVGGVYEQYF.

This clone has just one count. DNA for the CDR3: TGTGCCAGCAGCCAAGATCTTGGACTAGTCTGGAATGAGCAGTTCTTC. It encodes CASSQDLGLVWNEQFF. The chain has TRBV14 and TRBJ2-1; 7 bases are shared with TRBD2. Germline V gene data show CDR1 as SGHDN and CDR2 as FVKESK. The trim removed 0 bases at V and 7 bases at J, leaving 9 bases unmatched. This CDR3 comprises 16 residues.